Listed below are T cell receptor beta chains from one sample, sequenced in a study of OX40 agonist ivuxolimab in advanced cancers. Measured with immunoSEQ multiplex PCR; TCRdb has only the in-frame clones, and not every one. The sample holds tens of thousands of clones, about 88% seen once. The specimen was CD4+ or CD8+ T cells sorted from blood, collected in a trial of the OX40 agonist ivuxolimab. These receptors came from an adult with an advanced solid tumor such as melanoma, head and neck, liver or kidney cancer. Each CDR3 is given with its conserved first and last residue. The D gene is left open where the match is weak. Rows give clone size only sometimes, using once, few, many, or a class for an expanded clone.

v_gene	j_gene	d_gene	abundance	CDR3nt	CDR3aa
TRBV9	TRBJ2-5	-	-	TGTGCCAGCAGCGTAGCGAAGCAAGAGACCCAGTACTTC	CASSVAKQETQYF
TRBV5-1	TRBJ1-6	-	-	TGCGCCAGCAGCTTAGGATACTATAATTCACCCCTCCACTTT	CASSLGYYNSPLHF
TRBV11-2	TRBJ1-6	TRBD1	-	TGTGCCAGCAGCCTCCGGGACAGGGATTCACCCCTCCACTTT	CASSLRDRDSPLHF
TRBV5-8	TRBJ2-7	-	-	TGTGCCAGCAGCTTCATGGGGGCCCCCATGCAGTACTTC	CASSFMGAPMQYF
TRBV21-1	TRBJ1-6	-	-	TGTGCCAGCAGCGATCGGAGGGGCTGGGCACCCCTCCACTTT	CASSDRRGWAPLHF
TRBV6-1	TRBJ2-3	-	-	TGTGCCAGCAGTGCCGAGTTGGGACTCGGCACAGATACGCAGTATTTT	CASSAELGLGTDTQYF
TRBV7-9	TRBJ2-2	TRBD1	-	TGTGCCAGCAGCCCGACAGGGATCACCGGGGAGCTGTTTTTT	CASSPTGITGELFF
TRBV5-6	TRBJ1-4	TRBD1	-	TGTGCCAGCAGCCTCGCGGGACAGGGTAATGAAAAACTGTTTTTT	CASSLAGQGNEKLFF
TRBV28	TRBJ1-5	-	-	TGTGCCAGCAGTATGGGGGGGCGCGGCAATCAGCCCCAGCATTTT	CASSMGGRGNQPQHF
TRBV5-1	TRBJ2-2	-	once	TGCGCCAGCAGCTTGGGGTCGGGGAACGGGGAGCTGTTTTTT	CASSLGSGNGELFF
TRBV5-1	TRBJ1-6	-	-	TGCGCCAGCAGCTTGACCACAGGGAGAAGTTCACCCCTCCACTTT	CASSLTTGRSSPLHF
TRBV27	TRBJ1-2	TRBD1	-	TGTGCCAGCAGTTCTTGGACAGGGCGGAGAGGAGGCTACACCTTC	CASSSWTGRRGGYTF
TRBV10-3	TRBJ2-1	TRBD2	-	TGTGCCATCAGGGACACTACTAGCGGGGCCAACTCCTACAATGAGCAGTTCTTC	CAIRDTTSGANSYNEQFF
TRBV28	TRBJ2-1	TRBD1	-	TGTGCCAGCGTTTTGCAGGGGGCTGTTACCTACAATGAGCAGTTCTTC	CASVLQGAVTYNEQFF
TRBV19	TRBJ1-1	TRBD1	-	TGTGCCAGTAGTCCCGGGACAGGGTGGGCCACTGAAGCTTTCTTT	CASSPGTGWATEAFF
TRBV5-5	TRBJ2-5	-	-	TGTGCCAGCAGCTTGATGAGGCCAGGCGAGACCCAGTACTTC	CASSLMRPGETQYF
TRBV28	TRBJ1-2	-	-	TGTGCCATCCAGAACAGACCGGGTAACTATGGCTACACCTTC	CAIQNRPGNYGYTF
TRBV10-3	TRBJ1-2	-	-	TGTGCCATCAGTGAGTCTGACAGCGCAAGCGGCTACACCTTC	CAISESDSASGYTF
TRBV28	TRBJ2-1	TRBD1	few	TGTGCCAGCACTCTGGGACAGGGGGCTTACAATGAGCAGTTCTTC	CASTLGQGAYNEQFF
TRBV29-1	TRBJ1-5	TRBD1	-	TGCAGCGTTGAATTTGGCCAGGGGGGCGGTCAGCCCCAGCATTTT	CSVEFGQGGGQPQHF
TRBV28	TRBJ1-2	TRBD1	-	TGTGCCAGCAGTTTCCCAGGGGGCGGGTATGGCTACACCTTC	CASSFPGGGYGYTF
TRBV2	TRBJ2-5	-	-	TGTGCCAGCATGTACCAAGAGACCCAGTACTTC	CASMYQETQYF
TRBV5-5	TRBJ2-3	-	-	TGTGCCAGCAGTCTTAGCGGAAGCACATTCGATACGCAGTATTTT	CASSLSGSTFDTQYF
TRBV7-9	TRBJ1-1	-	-	TGTGCCAGCAGCTTAGTAGGCAGGACGGACACTGAAGCTTTCTTT	CASSLVGRTDTEAFF
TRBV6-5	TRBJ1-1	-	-	TGTGCCAGCAGTTCCCCACAGGTTACTCACACTGAAGCTTTCTTT	CASSSPQVTHTEAFF
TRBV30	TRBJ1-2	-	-	TGTGCCTGGAGTGTAGGGGCGTATGGCTACACCTTC	CAWSVGAYGYTF
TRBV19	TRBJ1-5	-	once	TGTGCCAGTAGTATAGGAGGGGGAAGCGGGGCTATAAGCAATCAGCCCCAGCATTTT	CASSIGGGSGAISNQPQHF
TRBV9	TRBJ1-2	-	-	TGTGCCAGCAGCGGCACCTCGGGGTATGGCTACACCTTC	CASSGTSGYGYTF
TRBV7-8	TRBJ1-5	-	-	TGTGCCAGCAGCTTAGGACGGGGGAATCAGCCCCAGCATTTT	CASSLGRGNQPQHF
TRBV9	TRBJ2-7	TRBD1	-	TGTGCCACCCTTTCCCGGGACAGTTCCTACGAGCAGTACTTC	CATLSRDSSYEQYF
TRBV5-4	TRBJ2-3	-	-	TGTGCCAGCAGCTTCCGGCAGACCACAGATACGCAGTATTTT	CASSFRQTTDTQYF
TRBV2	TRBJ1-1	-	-	TGTGCCAGCAGTGAGAGGGGGGGTTACGGTGAAGCTTTCTTT	CASSERGGYGEAFF
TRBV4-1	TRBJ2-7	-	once	TGCGCCAGCAGCCATTCACCGCGAAACGGGGGTCGCGGCTACGAGCAGTACTTC	CASSHSPRNGGRGYEQYF
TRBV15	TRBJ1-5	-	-	TGTGCCACCAGCAGGGGGCAAGGGCCCCAGCATTTT	CATSRGQGPQHF
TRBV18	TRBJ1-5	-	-	TGTGCCAGCTCACGGGACGGTAGCAATCAGCCCCAGCATTTT	CASSRDGSNQPQHF
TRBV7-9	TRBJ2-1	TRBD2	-	TGTGCCAGCAGTTTGATTGGACTAGCGGGGGGGTACGAGCAGTTCTTC	CASSLIGLAGGYEQFF
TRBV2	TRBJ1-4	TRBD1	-	TGTGCCAGCAGCGTTGACAGGGCTAATGAAAAACTGTTTTTT	CASSVDRANEKLFF
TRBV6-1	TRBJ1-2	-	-	TGTGCCAGCAGTGAAGTGAGGGGGAACTATGGCTACACCTTC	CASSEVRGNYGYTF
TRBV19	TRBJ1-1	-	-	TGTGCCAGTAGTACATCGGCGGCGGACACTGAAGCTTTCTTT	CASSTSAADTEAFF
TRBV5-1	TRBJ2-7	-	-	TGCGCCAGCAGCTCCAGGGTAGGGCGGACCCAGCCCGAGCAGTACTTC	CASSSRVGRTQPEQYF
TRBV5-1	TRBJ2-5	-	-	TGCGCCAGCAGCTTGGAAATTGAGACCCAGTACTTC	CASSLEIETQYF
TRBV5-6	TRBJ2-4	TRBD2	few	TGTGCCAGCAGCTCCCCCCGGGGGGACATTCAGTACTTC	CASSSPRGDIQYF
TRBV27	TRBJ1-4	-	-	TGTGCCAGCAGTGTTAGTGAAAAACTGTTTTTT	CASSVSEKLFF
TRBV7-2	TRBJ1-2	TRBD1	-	TGTGCCAGCAGCTTGGGGGACAGGGTAGGGTATGGCTACACCTTC	CASSLGDRVGYGYTF
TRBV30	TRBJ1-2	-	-	TGTGCCTGGAGGGCAATCAGGACGGGGGGCTATGGCTACACCTTC	CAWRAIRTGGYGYTF
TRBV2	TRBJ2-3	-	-	TGTGCCAGCAGTTCAATCATGAATACGCAGTATTTT	CASSSIMNTQYF
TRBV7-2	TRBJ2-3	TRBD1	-	TGTGCCAGCAGCTTCAGGGGCGGGACAGGGACAGATACGCAGTATTTT	CASSFRGGTGTDTQYF
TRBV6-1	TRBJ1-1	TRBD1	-	TGTGCCAGCAGTGGGGGAGGGGGCGAGACTGAAGCTTTCTTT	CASSGGGGETEAFF
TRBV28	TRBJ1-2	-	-	TGTGCCAGCAGTACCTCTGGAGGGGCCCTTCGTTTTGGCTACACCTTC	CASSTSGGALRFGYTF
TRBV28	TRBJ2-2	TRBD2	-	TGTGCCAGCAGTTTCTCTAGCGGGGCCGCCGGGGAGCTGTTTTTT	CASSFSSGAAGELFF
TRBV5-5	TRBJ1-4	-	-	TGTGCCAGCAGCTTTGATATGAGTAATGAAAAACTGTTTTTT	CASSFDMSNEKLFF
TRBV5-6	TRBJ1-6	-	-	TGTGCCAGCAGCTTGGGGACCGCTAATTCGCCCCTCCACTTT	CASSLGTANSPLHF
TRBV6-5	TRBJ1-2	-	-	TGTGCCAGCAGTTACTCTACAGTGGGAGTCAACACCTTC	CASSYSTVGVNTF